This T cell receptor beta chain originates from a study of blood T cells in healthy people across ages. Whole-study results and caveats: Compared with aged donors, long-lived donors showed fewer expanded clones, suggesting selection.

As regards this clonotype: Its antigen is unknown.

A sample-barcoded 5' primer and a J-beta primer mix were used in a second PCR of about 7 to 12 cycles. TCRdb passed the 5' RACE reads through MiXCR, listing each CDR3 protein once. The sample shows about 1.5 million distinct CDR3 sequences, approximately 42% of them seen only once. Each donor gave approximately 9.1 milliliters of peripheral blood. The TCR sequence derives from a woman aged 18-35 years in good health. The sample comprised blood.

The CDR3 region has the DNA TGTGCCAGCAGCCCGAGGACAGGGCCAGGAAAGACCCAGTACTTC. It is translated as CASSPRTGPGKTQYF. The J gene is TRBJ2-5, the V gene TRBV7-2; TRBD1 aligns across 8 bases. The CDR3 runs to 15 residues. Unmatched junction bases numbered 11, after V lost 5 bases and J lost 6 bases. Germline CDR1 reads SGHTA; CDR2 reads FQGNSA.